This T cell receptor (beta chain) was identified during a study of Ad26.COV2.S vaccination and SARS-CoV-2 variants. Study-wide results and caveats: Reports say spike-specific CD8+ and CD4+ T cell responses covered substantial breadth after vaccination.

Noted treatment: some 19 received Ad26.COV2.S at low or high dose, single or two shots; roughly five received placebo; per-sample allocation not given. The samples date from day 63 after the first vaccine or placebo injection. Worth noting for this clone: Antigen specificity is unknown.

The V gene's germline CDR1 is SGHNT and CDR2 YYREEE (reference sequence). V lost 4 bases, J lost 2 bases, and 7 bases lay in between. The CDR3 sequence is 12 residues long. Here immunoSEQ multiplex PCR was the method, and the copy in TCRdb shows in-frame clones only, minus some. The sample consists of 300,000 to 350,000 clones, around 88% of them appearing once. Sequenced here: peripheral blood, sampled in a trial of Ad26.COV2.S vaccine versus placebo. The source of this sequence is a person between 18 and 65 years old who received the Ad26.COV2.S COVID-19 vaccine or a placebo. The chain recombines TRBV5-4 with TRBJ2-7; no clear D. The CDR3 DNA is TGTGCCAGCAGCCCCGGAACCTACGAGCAGTACTTC. Translated: CASSPGTYEQYF.